This T cell receptor beta chain came from a study of T cells in Graves' hyperthyroidism and ophthalmopathy. Amplification of TCR beta CDR3 regions used RNA as the template. The HTBI primer set was used in a first-round RT-PCR of the TCR CDR3. TCRdb independently ran MiXCR on the multiplex PCR reads; one entry per CDR3 protein. The table lists some 360,000 distinct CDR3 sequences, around 13% of them singletons. V was cut by 7 bases and J by 5 bases, with 25 bases left in between. This CDR3 is 17 amino acids long. This clonotype was seen repeatedly, ten times or more. This chain links TRBV12-3 or TRBV12-4 with TRBJ2-3; TRBD2 is a possible D gene (5 bases). This TCR derives from an older woman with Graves' hyperthyroidism. Input material: blood. The CDR3 is CASINARANLEKDTQYF. The CDR3 DNA follows: TGTGCCAGCATTAATGCGAGGGCTAACTTGGAGAAAGATACGCAGTATTTT.